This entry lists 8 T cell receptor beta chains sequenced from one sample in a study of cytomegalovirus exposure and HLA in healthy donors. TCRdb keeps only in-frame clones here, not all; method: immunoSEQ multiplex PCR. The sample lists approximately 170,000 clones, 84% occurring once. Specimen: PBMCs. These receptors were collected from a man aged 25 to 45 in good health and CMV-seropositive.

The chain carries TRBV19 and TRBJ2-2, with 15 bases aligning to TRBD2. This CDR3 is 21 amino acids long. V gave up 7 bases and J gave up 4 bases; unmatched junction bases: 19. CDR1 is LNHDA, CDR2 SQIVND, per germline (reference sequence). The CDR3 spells CASKDLPLWTSGRGGTGELFF. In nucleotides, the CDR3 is TGTGCCAGTAAGGACCTACCACTCTGGACTAGCGGGAGGGGAGGCACCGGGGAGCTGTTTTTT.

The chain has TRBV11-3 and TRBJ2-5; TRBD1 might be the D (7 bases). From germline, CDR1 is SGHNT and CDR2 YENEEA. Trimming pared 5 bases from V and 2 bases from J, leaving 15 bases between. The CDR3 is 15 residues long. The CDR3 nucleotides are TGTGCCAGCAGCCCGCGGACAGGAGGGCAAGAGACCCAGTACTTC. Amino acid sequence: CASSPRTGGQETQYF.

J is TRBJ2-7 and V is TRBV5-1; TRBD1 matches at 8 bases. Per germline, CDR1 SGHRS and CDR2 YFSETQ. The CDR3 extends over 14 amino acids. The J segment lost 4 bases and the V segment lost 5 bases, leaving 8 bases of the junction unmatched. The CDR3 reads CASSRPGGRYEQYF. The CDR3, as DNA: TGCGCCAGCAGTCGGCCAGGGGGCCGGTACGAGCAGTACTTC. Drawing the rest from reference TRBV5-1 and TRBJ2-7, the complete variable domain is KAGVTQTPRYLIKTRGQQVTLSCSPISGHRSVSWYQQTPGQGLQFLFEYFSETQRNKGNFPGRFSGRQFSNSRSEMNVSTLELGDSALYLCASSRPGGRYEQYFGPGTRLTVT.

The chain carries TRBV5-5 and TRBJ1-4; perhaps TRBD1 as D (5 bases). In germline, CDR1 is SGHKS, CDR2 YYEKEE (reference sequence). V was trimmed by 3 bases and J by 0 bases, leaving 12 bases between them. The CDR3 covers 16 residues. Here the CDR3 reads CASSSGVSPTNEKLFF. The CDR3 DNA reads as TGTGCCAGCAGCTCGGGGGTTTCCCCAACTAATGAAAAACTGTTTTTT.

CDR3 sequence reads: CASRQPDRGNEKLFF. For the CDR3, the DNA is TGTGCCAGCAGGCAACCGGACAGGGGCAATGAAAAACTGTTTTTT. The chain uses TRBV28 and TRBJ1-4, with TRBD1 identical over 9 bases. In germline, CDR1 is MDHEN, CDR2 SYDVKM. CDR3 size: 15 residues. J gave up 5 bases and V 6 bases, and 7 bases lay outside the gene matches.

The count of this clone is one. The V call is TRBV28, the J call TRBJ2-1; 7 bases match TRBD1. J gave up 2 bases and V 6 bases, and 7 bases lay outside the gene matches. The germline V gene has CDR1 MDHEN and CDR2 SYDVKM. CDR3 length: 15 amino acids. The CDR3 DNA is TGTGCCAGCAGCTCTACAGGGGACACCTACAATGAGCAGTTCTTC. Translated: CASSSTGDTYNEQFF.

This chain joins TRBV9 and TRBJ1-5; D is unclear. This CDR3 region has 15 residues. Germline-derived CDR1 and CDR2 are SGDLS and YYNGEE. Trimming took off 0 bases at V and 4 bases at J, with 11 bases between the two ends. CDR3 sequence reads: CASSVEAGPNQPQHF. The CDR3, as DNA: TGTGCCAGCAGCGTAGAGGCAGGCCCTAATCAGCCCCAGCATTTT.

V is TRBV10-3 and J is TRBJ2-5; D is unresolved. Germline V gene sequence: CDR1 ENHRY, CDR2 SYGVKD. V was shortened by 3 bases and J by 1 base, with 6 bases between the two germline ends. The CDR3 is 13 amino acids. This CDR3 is CAISDSFQETQYF. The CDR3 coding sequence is TGTGCCATCAGTGACTCCTTCCAAGAGACCCAGTACTTC.